These 13 T cell receptor beta chains were sequenced from one sample in a study of T cells in localized non-small cell lung cancer. The repertoire was sequenced with immunoSEQ multiplex PCR; TCRdb's copy has only in-frame clones and lacks some. The sample includes about 82,000 clones, around three quarters of them seen just once. The sequencing here drew on PBMCs, taken before any cancer treatment. All receptors derive from a man aged 40-75 years with stage II squamous cell lung carcinoma.

J is TRBJ1-5 and V is TRBV2; 10 positions agree with TRBD1. Germline CDR1 SNHLY, CDR2 FYNNEI. CDR3 length: 14 residues. The V segment lost 2 bases and the J segment 7 bases; nucleotides outside the gene matches: 2. This CDR3 reads CASSERTGGQPQHF. CDR3 DNA sequence: TGTGCCAGCAGTGAAAGGACAGGGGGACAGCCCCAGCATTTT.

This chain uses TRBV5-4 with TRBJ2-7, with 8 bases aligning to TRBD2. CDR3 length equals 15 residues. Germline assignment: CDR1 SGHNT and CDR2 YYREEE (reference sequence). Trimming took 4 bases from V and 3 from J; bases not matched to a gene: 9. Written as DNA, the CDR3 is TGTGCCAGCAGCCTCGAGGCTAGCGGGTTCTACGAGCAGTACTTC. Protein: CASSLEASGFYEQYF. Full variable domain (remainder filled in from reference TRBV5-4 and TRBJ2-7): ETGVTQSPTHLIKTRGQQVTLRCSSQSGHNTVSWYQQALGQGPQFIFQYYREEENGRGNFPPRFSGLQFPNYSSELNVNALELDDSALYLCASSLEASGFYEQYFGPGTRLTVT.

Here the CDR3 reads CASSLVVENSPLHF. In DNA form, the CDR3 reads TGTGCCAGCAGCTTGGTTGTAGAGAATTCACCCCTCCACTTT. The rearrangement uses TRBV5-5 and TRBJ1-6; D not resolved. This CDR3 has 14 residues. Trimming cost V 0 bases and J 7 bases, with 8 bases left between them. CDR1 and CDR2 (germline): SGHKS, YYEKEE (reference sequence).

In its sample, this clone was seen a few times. The V call is TRBV9, the J call TRBJ2-3, with 9 nucleotides matching TRBD2. The CDR3 extends over 16 amino acids. The V and J ends lost 4 bases and 2 bases, in that order; junction bases with no gene match: 8. Germline values: CDR1 SGDLS, CDR2 YYNGEE. The CDR3 protein is CASSSHSGGPTDTQYF. The CDR3 region has the DNA TGTGCCAGCAGCTCCCATAGCGGGGGCCCCACAGATACGCAGTATTTT.

The chain joins TRBV4-2 to TRBJ1-4; unclear D gene. The CDR3 totals 16 residues. The germline gives CDR1 LGHNA, CDR2 YNFKEQ. Trimming stripped 0 bases from V and 3 bases from J, with 11 bases between. This CDR3 is CASSQDAGKSNEKLFF. Here the CDR3 DNA reads TGTGCCAGCAGCCAAGATGCGGGAAAGTCTAATGAAAAACTGTTTTTT.

The chain uses TRBV7-9 and TRBJ2-7, with D perhaps matching TRBD2 (7 bases). CDR3 length: 14 residues. V was trimmed by 8 bases and J by 1 base, leaving 15 bases between them. Germline V lookup: CDR1 SEHNR, CDR2 FQNEAQ (reference sequence). This CDR3 reads CASAGARSSYEQYF. CDR3 in DNA: TGTGCCAGCGCGGGGGCTAGGTCGTCCTACGAGCAGTACTTC.

This rearrangement joins TRBV30 to TRBJ2-4; no definite D call. The germline V gene has CDR1 GTSNPN and CDR2 SVGIG (reference sequence). The CDR3 loop spans 12 amino acids. Trimming left V 7 bases short and J 5 bases short, with 12 bases between. The CDR3 sequence is CAYSGVENIQYF. In nucleotides, the CDR3 is TGTGCCTATTCAGGAGTCGAAAACATTCAGTACTTC.

This clone was seen a handful of times. This chain connects TRBV7-9 to TRBJ1-1; D gene unclear. This CDR3 region has 12 residues. The germline CDR1 and CDR2 sequences are SEHNR and FQNEAQ (reference sequence). The ends were cut back, 1 base at V and 12 bases at J, with 12 bases in the middle. The CDR3 bases are TGTGCCAGCAGCTTAGGCCAGACGTTGCCTTTCTTT. It codes for CASSLGQTLPFF.

The CDR3 is CASSSLISPQHF. The CDR3 nucleotides read TGTGCCAGTAGTTCCCTCATCTCACCCCAGCATTTT. The chain uses TRBV19 and TRBJ1-5; D gene unclear. CDR3 size: 12 residues. Trimming removed 5 bases from V and 10 bases from J, with 12 bases in between. Looked up from germline, CDR1 is LNHDA and CDR2 is SQIVND (reference sequence).

This clone was recorded a few times. CDR3 amino acids: CAWSVRDSQFF. CDR3 bases: TGTGCCTGGAGTGTGAGGGACAGTCAGTTCTTC. The J gene is TRBJ2-1, the V gene TRBV30; 7 nucleotides line up with TRBD1. Trimming at V came to 0 bases and at J to 13 bases, leaving 3 bases not matched to a gene. The CDR3 covers 11 residues. The germline V gene encodes CDR1 GTSNPN and CDR2 SVGIG (reference sequence).

The chain joins TRBV2 to TRBJ1-6; 8 bases are a match to TRBD1. The CDR3 has 16 amino acids. Germline V gene lookup returns CDR1 SNHLY and CDR2 FYNNEI. With 6 bases clipped from V and 9 bases from J, the junction kept 13 bases outside the gene matches. The CDR3 sequence: CASRIESGQGVSPLHF. In nucleotides, the CDR3 is TGTGCCAGCAGGATCGAATCTGGACAGGGAGTTTCACCCCTCCACTTT. Looking up the rest from reference TRBV2 and TRBJ1-6 gives the full variable domain: EPEVTQTPSHQVTQMGQEVILRCVPISNHLYFYWYRQILGQKVEFLVSFYNNEISEKSEIFDDQFSVERPDGSNFTLKIRSTKLEDSAMYFCASRIESGQGVSPLHFGNGTRLTVT.

J is TRBJ1-2 and V is TRBV23-1; TRBD1 aligns across 9 bases. TRBV23-1 is designated an ORF whose function remains uncertain. V gave up 3 bases and J gave up 8 bases; unmatched junction bases: 19. CDR3 length: 18 residues. CDR3 sequence (DNA): TGCGCCAGCAGTCACTCCGGGACAGGGAAGCGGGGTTCTTCGGGCTACACCTTC. This codes for CASSHSGTGKRGSSGYTF.

The J gene is TRBJ1-5, the V gene TRBV19; D unclear. Germline CDR1 and CDR2: LNHDA and SQIVND (reference sequence). The CDR3 covers 13 residues. With 3 bases removed from V and 7 bases from J, the gap between germline ends came to 10 bases. The CDR3 region is CASSMMANQPQHF. The CDR3 nucleotides read TGTGCCAGTAGTATGATGGCGAACCAGCCCCAGCATTTT.